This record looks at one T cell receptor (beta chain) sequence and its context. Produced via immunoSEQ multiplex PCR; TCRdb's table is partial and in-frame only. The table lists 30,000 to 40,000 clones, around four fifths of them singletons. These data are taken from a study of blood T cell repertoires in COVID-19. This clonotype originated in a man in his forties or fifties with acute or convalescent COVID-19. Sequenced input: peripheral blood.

The CDR3 nucleotides read TGTGCCAGCAGTTGGGGGGGCTCCAGCTACGAGCAGTACTTC. It encodes CASSWGGSSYEQYF. The chain couples TRBV6-2 or TRBV6-3 to TRBJ2-7; maybe TRBD2 (7 bases). Deletions cut 4 bases from V and 3 bases from J, with 13 bases between. The CDR3 runs to 14 residues. Germline CDR1 and CDR2: MNHEY and SVGEGT.